Shown below are 20 T cell receptor beta chains from a single sample sequenced in a study of cytomegalovirus exposure and HLA in healthy donors. PCR involved 60 Vbeta and 13 Jbeta primers. Clones were read by immunoSEQ multiplex PCR, and TCRdb kept only the in-frame ones, dropping some. The repertoire holds fewer than 250,000 clones, with 60% to 80% as singletons. Material for sequencing was PBMCs. The receptors were gathered from a woman in her 30s in good health and CMV-seronegative.

The chain links TRBV27 to TRBJ2-3; TRBD2 might be the D (7 bases). The germline CDR1 and CDR2 sequences are MNHEY and SMNVEV (reference sequence). The CDR3 covers 14 residues. V was trimmed by 3 bases and J by 4 bases, leaving 11 bases between them. The CDR3: CASSFGGAADTQYF. CDR3 nucleotides: TGTGCCAGCAGTTTTGGGGGGGCCGCAGATACGCAGTATTTT.

This clone was picked up a small number of times. A junction end diverges from the germline sequence, so it may reflect a read error. The J gene is TRBJ1-1, the V gene TRBV6-1, with TRBD1 matching 7 bases. Germline-derived CDR1 and CDR2 are MNHNS and SASEGT. The CDR3 is made up of 17 amino acids. The CDR3: CAISVTQRQGRGTEAFF. CDR3 nucleotides: TGTGCCATCAGTGTGACTCAAAGACAGGGAAGAGGGACTGAAGCTTTCTTT.

The chain couples TRBV7-8 to TRBJ2-7, with 7 bases that match TRBD1. J was trimmed by 0 bases and V by 5 bases; bases with no gene match: 10. CDR3 length: 16 amino acids. Germline values: CDR1 SGHVS, CDR2 FQNEAQ. CDR3 coding DNA: TGTGCCAGCAGCCCCGTAGGGGGCGGAAGCTCCTACGAGCAGTACTTC. Translating it yields CASSPVGGGSSYEQYF.

The J gene is TRBJ2-5, the V gene TRBV2; maybe TRBD1 (6 bases). The V gene's germline CDR1 is SNHLY and CDR2 FYNNEI. V lost 8 bases and J lost 6, with 13 bases in between. The CDR3 is made up of 12 amino acids. This chain's CDR3 is CASGTGIKTQYF. Written as DNA, the CDR3 is TGTGCCAGCGGCACAGGGATAAAGACCCAGTACTTC.

Concerning this clone itself: One end of the junction is discordant with germline, which a read error may explain. This chain uses TRBV30 with TRBJ2-1, with 10 bases identical to TRBD2. The CDR3 length is 14 residues. Germline values: CDR1 GTSNPN, CDR2 SVGIG (reference sequence). The CDR3 region is CAWTAGGPGGEQLF. CDR3 in DNA: TGTGCCTGGACAGCGGGAGGGCCTGGCGGAGAGCAGCTCTTC.

The rearrangement uses TRBV7-3 and TRBJ1-1; D possibly corresponds to TRBD1 (5 bases). The CDR3 length is 13 residues. V was clipped by 2 bases and J by 11 bases, with 15 bases between them. CDR1 and CDR2 from the germline V gene are SGHTA and FQGTGA. CDR3 coding DNA: TGTGCCAGCAGCTTAGTTATGTGGGGGGAGGCTTTCTTT. Encoded protein: CASSLVMWGEAFF. The full variable domain, in which reference TRBV7-3 and TRBJ1-1 provide the parts outside the CDR3, is GAGVSQTPSNKVTEKGKYVELRCDPISGHTALYWYRQSLGQGPEFLIYFQGTGAADDSGLPNDRFFAVRPEGSVSTLKIQRTERGDSAVYLCASSLVMWGEAFFGQGTRLTVV.

The chain joins TRBV15 to TRBJ2-2, with 7 bases matching TRBD2. The germline V gene has CDR1 LNHNV and CDR2 YYDKDF (reference sequence). V was pared by 0 bases and J by 6 bases, with 1 base of the junction left unmatched. CDR3 length: 14 amino acids. CDR3 sequence (DNA): TGTGCCACCAGCAGAGATCGGGGGGCCGGGGAGCTGTTTTTT. It specifies CATSRDRGAGELFF.

This clone was seen a handful of times. The junction departs from germline at one end; a sequencing error may be responsible. J is TRBJ1-2 and V is TRBV19; D possibly corresponds to TRBD1 (5 bases). CDR3 length: 13 amino acids. Germline V gene lookup returns CDR1 LNHDA and CDR2 SQIVND (reference sequence). CDR3 amino acids: CASSIDRKTALTF. As DNA, the CDR3 is TGTGCCAGTAGTATAGATCGAAAGACAGCCTTAACGTTC.

This clone occurred once. The rearrangement uses TRBV11-2 and TRBJ2-5; D unclear. This CDR3 is built from 14 residues. Trimming pared 0 bases from V and 5 bases from J, leaving 10 bases between. Germline lookup yields CDR1 SGHAT and CDR2 FQNNGV. The CDR3 DNA is TGTGCCAGCAGCTTAGACGTGTCGCGCGAGACCCAGTACTTC. Translation: CASSLDVSRETQYF.

The chain links TRBV7-9 to TRBJ2-1, with 8 nucleotides matching TRBD1. Germline V gene data show CDR1 as SEHNR and CDR2 as FQNEAQ (reference sequence). The ends lost 6 bases at V and 5 bases at J; junction bases unmatched: 12. This CDR3 has 16 residues. Here the CDR3 reads CASRAGTGKRDNEQFF. As DNA, the CDR3 is TGTGCCAGCAGGGCCGGGACAGGAAAACGGGACAATGAGCAGTTCTTC.

The table lists this clone with a few counts. The V call is TRBV7-2, the J call TRBJ1-2; 8 bases map to TRBD1. After removal of 2 bases from V and 6 bases from J, the junction contained 2 bases not matched to a gene. Germline CDR1 is SGHTA and CDR2 is FQGNSA. This CDR3 comprises 13 residues. The CDR3 sequence is CASSLNRGDGYTF. For the CDR3, the DNA is TGTGCCAGCAGCTTAAACAGGGGGGATGGCTACACCTTC.

V gene TRBV6-1 combines with J gene TRBJ2-1, with a weak D call TRBD2 (6 bases). The ends were cut back, 0 bases at V and 8 bases at J, with 8 bases in the middle. Germline CDR1 MNHNS, CDR2 SASEGT. The CDR3 consists of 13 residues. Written as DNA, the CDR3 is TGTGCCAGCAGTGAAGCGTGGGGGGATGAGCAGTTCTTC. It translates to CASSEAWGDEQFF.

The rearrangement links TRBV4-1 to TRBJ1-6, with a tentative D call TRBD1 (5 bases). V lost 1 base and J lost 5, with 15 bases in between. There are 17 residues in the CDR3. Germline CDR1 is MGHRA and CDR2 is YSYEKL. The chain's CDR3 is CASSQGGSPGNNSPLHF. The CDR3 DNA follows: TGCGCCAGCAGCCAAGGGGGCAGCCCGGGTAATAATTCACCCCTCCACTTT.

The CDR3 nucleotides read TGTGCCAGCAGGACAGGGTCGTCACCCCTCCACTTT. Its translation: CASRTGSSPLHF. The chain has TRBV19 and TRBJ1-6; TRBD1 aligns across 8 bases. Trimming took 9 bases from V and 10 from J; bases not matched to a gene: 5. The CDR3 is 12 residues long. Per the germline V gene, CDR1 is LNHDA and CDR2 is SQIVND (reference sequence). Together with reference TRBV19 and TRBJ1-6, the CDR3 gives the full variable domain: DGGITQSPKYLFRKEGQNVTLSCEQNLNHDAMYWYRQDPGQGLRLIYYSQIVNDFQKGDIAEGYSVSREKKESFPLTVTSAQKNPTAFYLCASRTGSSPLHFGNGTRLTVT.

The chain employs TRBV10-3 and TRBJ1-6; D is undetermined. The CDR3 runs to 12 residues. CDR1 ENHRY and CDR2 SYGVKD come from the germline V gene. V gave up 10 bases and J gave up 7 bases, with 11 bases separating them. The CDR3 DNA reads TGTGCCACAGGAACTGGGAATTCACCCCTCCACTTT. Translating it yields CATGTGNSPLHF.

This clone was observed once. The chain links TRBV9 to TRBJ2-1; 11 nucleotides align to TRBD2. V shed 0 bases and J 7 bases; nucleotides not matched to a gene: 9. The length of the CDR3 is 17 residues. Germline assignment: CDR1 SGDLS and CDR2 YYNGEE. CDR3 in DNA: TGTGCCAGCAGCGTAGAAAGTGTGGCTAGCGGGGGGAATGAGCAGTTCTTC. The encoded protein is CASSVESVASGGNEQFF.

J is TRBJ1-1 and V is TRBV10-2; 11 bases line up with TRBD1. The CDR3 totals 16 residues. CDR1 is WSHSY, CDR2 SAAADI, per germline. V lost 7 bases and J lost 3; bases outside the gene matches: 10. CDR3 amino acids: CASIRTGGQIDTEAFF. The DNA for the CDR3 is TGCGCCAGCATCCGGACAGGGGGCCAGATCGACACTGAAGCTTTCTTT.

V is TRBV19 and J is TRBJ1-2; D might be TRBD1 (5 bases). The CDR3 totals 16 residues. Trimming removed 5 bases from V and 1 base from J, with 17 bases in between. Germline lookup yields CDR1 LNHDA and CDR2 SQIVND (reference sequence). In nucleotides, the CDR3 is TGTGCCAGTAGTGTCCGAGGAGGGACCCTTAACTATGGCTACACCTTC. Amino acid sequence: CASSVRGGTLNYGYTF.

V and J are TRBV12-5 and TRBJ1-1, with 8 nucleotides matching TRBD1. The CDR3 runs 16 residues. From germline, CDR1 is LGHNT and CDR2 FRNRAP. Unmatched junction bases numbered 14, after V lost 6 bases and J lost 5 bases. The DNA for the CDR3 is TGTGCTAGTGGCTTGAACCTGGTCAGGGGGCATACTGAAGCTTTCTTT. This sequence encodes CASGLNLVRGHTEAFF.

This clone was picked up a small number of times. The chain is built from TRBV4-1 and TRBJ2-7; TRBD2 agrees at 12 bases. This CDR3 spans 16 amino acids. Trimming took 2 bases from V and 2 from J; bases not matched to a gene: 4. Germline V CDR1 and CDR2: MGHRA, YSYEKL. The CDR3 DNA sequence: TGCGCCAGCAGCCAACCCCTAGCGGGGGGGCCCTACGAGCAGTACTTC. Its protein product is CASSQPLAGGPYEQYF.